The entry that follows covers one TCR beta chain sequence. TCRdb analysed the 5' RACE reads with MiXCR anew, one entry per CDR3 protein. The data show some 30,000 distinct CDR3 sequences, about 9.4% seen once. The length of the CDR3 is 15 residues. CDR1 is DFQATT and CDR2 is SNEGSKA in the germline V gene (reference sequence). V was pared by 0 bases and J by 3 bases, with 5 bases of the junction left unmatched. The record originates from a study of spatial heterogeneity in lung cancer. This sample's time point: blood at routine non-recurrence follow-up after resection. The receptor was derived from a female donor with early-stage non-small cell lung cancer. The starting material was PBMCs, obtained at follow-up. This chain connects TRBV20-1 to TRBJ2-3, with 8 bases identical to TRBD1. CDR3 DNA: TGCAGTGCTAGAGAGGACAGGGATATGACAGATACGCAGTATTTT. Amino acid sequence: CSAREDRDMTDTQYF.